In this sample, the clone carrying this T cell receptor (beta chain) turned up once. The source of the sample is a study of blood T cell repertoires in COVID-19. The data were produced by immunoSEQ multiplex PCR, yet TCRdb's version contains in-frame clones alone and is incomplete. Altogether some 47,000 clones are present, about 82% being singletons, with the ten largest covering approximately 2.1%. The CDR3 extends over 13 amino acids. The germline V and J ends were trimmed by 10 bases and 6 bases, with 18 bases remaining between them. Germline V gene sequence: CDR1 LNHDA, CDR2 SQIVND (reference sequence).

The chain links TRBV19 to TRBJ1-1; D gene ambiguous. Sequencing input: peripheral blood. This clonotype was sampled from an older woman with acute or convalescent COVID-19. CDR3 coding DNA: TGTGCCACCAACGAGGGTTACAGAGCTGAAGCTTTCTTT. It is translated as CATNEGYRAEAFF.